This T cell receptor beta chain came from a study of radiotherapy plus CTLA-4 blockade in lung cancer. About the research overall: Objective responses occurred in about a sixth of patients; roughly 31% had disease control.

Remarks on this clone: Its specificity is not known.

The V end was cut by 8 bases, the J end by 2 bases, with 12 bases between. The CDR3 consists of 13 residues. From germline, CDR1 is MNHEY and CDR2 SVGAGI. The study's findings and limits: In blood, after radiotherapy plus ipilimumab, tumor-derived TCR clones expanded.

Data came from immunoSEQ multiplex PCR; TCRdb stores just in-frame clones and leaves some out. Of about 87,000 clones in the sample, more than 85% are singletons; the top ten hold 15% to 20%. This sequence was found in a human donor with non-small cell lung cancer that progressed on radiotherapy plus ipilimumab. The V and J genes are TRBV6-5 and TRBJ1-2, with D tentatively TRBD1 (5 bases). The sample consisted of peripheral blood, taken from a patient treated with radiotherapy plus ipilimumab. The CDR3 DNA is TGTGCCAGCCTCGACAGTTTCAACTATGGCTACACCTTC. Its protein product is CASLDSFNYGYTF.